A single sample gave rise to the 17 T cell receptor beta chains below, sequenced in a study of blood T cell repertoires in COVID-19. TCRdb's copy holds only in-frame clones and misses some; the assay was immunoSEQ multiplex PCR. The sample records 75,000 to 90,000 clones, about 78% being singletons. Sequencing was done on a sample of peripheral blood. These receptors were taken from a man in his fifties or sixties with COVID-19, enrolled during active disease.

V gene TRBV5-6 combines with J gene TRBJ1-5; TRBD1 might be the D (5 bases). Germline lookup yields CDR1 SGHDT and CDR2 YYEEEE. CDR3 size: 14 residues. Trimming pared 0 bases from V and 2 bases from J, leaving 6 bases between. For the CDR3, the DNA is TGTGCCAGCAGCTTGGGACAGCGCAATCAGCCCCAGCATTTT. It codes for CASSLGQRNQPQHF.

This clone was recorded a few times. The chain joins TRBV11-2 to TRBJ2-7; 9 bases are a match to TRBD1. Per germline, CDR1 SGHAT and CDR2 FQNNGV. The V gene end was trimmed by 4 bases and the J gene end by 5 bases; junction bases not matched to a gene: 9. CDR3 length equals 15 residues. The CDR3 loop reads CASSSFRDRADEQYF. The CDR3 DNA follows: TGTGCCAGCAGCTCCTTCCGGGACAGGGCAGACGAGCAGTACTTC.

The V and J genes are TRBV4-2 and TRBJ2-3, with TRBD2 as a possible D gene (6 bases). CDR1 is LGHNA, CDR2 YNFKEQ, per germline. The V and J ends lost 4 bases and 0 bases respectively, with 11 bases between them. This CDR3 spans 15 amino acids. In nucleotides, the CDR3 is TGTGCCAGCAGCCGCCTAGCGCAAAGCACAGATACGCAGTATTTT. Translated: CASSRLAQSTDTQYF.

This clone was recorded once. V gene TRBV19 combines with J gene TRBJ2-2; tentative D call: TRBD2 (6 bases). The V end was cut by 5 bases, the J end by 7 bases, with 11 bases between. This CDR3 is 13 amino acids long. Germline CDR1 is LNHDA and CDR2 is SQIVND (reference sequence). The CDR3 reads CASSYLEGGELFF. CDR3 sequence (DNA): TGTGCCAGTAGTTATCTGGAGGGCGGGGAGCTGTTTTTT.

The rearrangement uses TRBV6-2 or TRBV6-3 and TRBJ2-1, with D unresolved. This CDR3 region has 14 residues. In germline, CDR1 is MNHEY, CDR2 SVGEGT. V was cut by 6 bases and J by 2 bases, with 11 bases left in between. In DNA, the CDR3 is TGTGCCAGCAGCCCACTGGAGACCTACAATGAGCAGTTCTTC. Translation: CASSPLETYNEQFF.

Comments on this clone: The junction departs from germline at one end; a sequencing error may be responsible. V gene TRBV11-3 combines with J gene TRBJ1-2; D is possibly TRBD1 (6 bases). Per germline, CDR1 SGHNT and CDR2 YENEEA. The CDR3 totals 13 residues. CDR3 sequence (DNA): TGTGCCAGCAGCTTAGCTTGGCAGGGGATAACCCAATTC. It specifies CASSLAWQGITQF.

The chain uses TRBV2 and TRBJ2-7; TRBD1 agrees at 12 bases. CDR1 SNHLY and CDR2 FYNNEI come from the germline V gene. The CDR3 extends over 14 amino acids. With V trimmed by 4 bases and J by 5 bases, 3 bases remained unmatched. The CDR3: CASSVGTGGHEQYF. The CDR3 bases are TGTGCCAGCAGTGTCGGGACAGGGGGCCACGAGCAGTACTTC.

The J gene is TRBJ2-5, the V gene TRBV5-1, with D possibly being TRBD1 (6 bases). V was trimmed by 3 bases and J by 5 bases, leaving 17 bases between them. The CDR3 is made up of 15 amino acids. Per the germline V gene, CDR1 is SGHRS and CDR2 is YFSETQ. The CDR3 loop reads CASSSPGVVGETQYF. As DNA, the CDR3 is TGCGCCAGCAGCTCCCCAGGGGTGGTTGGGGAGACCCAGTACTTC.

CDR3 residues: CASSPPGSSNQPQHF. CDR3 bases: TGTGCCAGCTCACCACCGGGCAGTTCCAATCAGCCCCAGCATTTT. The J gene is TRBJ1-5, the V gene TRBV18, with no clear D. CDR3 size: 15 residues. V was cut by 0 bases and J by 3 bases, with 9 bases left in between. Germline assignment: CDR1 KGHSH and CDR2 LQKENI.

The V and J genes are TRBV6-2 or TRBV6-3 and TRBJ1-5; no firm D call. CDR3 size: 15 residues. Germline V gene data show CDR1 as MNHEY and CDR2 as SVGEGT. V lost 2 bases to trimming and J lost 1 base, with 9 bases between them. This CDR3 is CASSYPARSNQPQHF. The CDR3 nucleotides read TGTGCCAGCAGTTACCCGGCCAGGAGCAATCAGCCCCAGCATTTT.

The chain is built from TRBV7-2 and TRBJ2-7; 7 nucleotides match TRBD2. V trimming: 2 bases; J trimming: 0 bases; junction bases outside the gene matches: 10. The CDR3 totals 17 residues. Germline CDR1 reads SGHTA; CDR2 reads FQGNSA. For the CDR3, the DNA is TGTGCCAGCAGCTTAATGGCGGGGGATTTAGGCTCCTACGAGCAGTACTTC. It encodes CASSLMAGDLGSYEQYF.

The CDR3 DNA sequence: TGTGCCAGCAGGACAGGGGTCAGCACAGATACGCAGTATTTT. This sequence encodes CASRTGVSTDTQYF. The chain couples TRBV2 to TRBJ2-3; 8 bases are shared with TRBD1. V shed 6 bases and J 0 bases; nucleotides not matched to a gene: 2. CDR3 size: 14 residues. CDR1 and CDR2 from the germline V gene are SNHLY and FYNNEI.

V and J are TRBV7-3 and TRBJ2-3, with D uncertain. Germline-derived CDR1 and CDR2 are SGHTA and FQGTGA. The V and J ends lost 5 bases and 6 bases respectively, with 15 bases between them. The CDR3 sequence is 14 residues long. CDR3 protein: CASSPDTWSDTQYF. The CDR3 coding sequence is TGTGCCAGCAGCCCTGACACCTGGTCCGATACGCAGTATTTT.

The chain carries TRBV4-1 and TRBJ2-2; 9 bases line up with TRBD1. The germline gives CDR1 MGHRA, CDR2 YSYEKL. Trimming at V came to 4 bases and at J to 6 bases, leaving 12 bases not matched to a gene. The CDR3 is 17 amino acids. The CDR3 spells CASSPYPGQGGSGELFF. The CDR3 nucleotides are TGCGCCAGCAGCCCCTATCCGGGACAGGGAGGGTCCGGGGAGCTGTTTTTT.

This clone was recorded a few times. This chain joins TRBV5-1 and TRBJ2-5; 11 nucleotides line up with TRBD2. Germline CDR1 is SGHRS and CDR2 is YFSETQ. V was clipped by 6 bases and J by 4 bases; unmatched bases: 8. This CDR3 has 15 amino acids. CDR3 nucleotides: TGCGCCAGCATTGGTAGCGGGGGGGCCGGAGAGACCCAGTACTTC. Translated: CASIGSGGAGETQYF. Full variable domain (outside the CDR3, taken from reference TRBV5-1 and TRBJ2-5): KAGVTQTPRYLIKTRGQQVTLSCSPISGHRSVSWYQQTPGQGLQFLFEYFSETQRNKGNFPGRFSGRQFSNSRSEMNVSTLELGDSALYLCASIGSGGAGETQYFGPGTRLLVL.

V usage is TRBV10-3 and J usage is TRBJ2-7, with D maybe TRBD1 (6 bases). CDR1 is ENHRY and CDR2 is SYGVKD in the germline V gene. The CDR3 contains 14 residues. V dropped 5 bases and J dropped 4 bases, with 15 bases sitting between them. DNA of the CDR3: TGTGCCATCAGTATCCGGGACACTATTTACGAGCAGTACTTC. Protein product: CAISIRDTIYEQYF.

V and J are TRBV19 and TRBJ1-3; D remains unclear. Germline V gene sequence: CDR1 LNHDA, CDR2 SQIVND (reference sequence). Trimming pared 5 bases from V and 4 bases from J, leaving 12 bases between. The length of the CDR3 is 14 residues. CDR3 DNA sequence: TGTGCCAGTAGTTCTGCCCAGAGGGGAAACACCATATATTTT. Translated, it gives CASSSAQRGNTIYF.